The entry that follows covers one T cell receptor (beta chain) sequence. Original processing notes: Amplification of reference gene primers provided the estimated nucleated cell counts. Method: immunoSEQ multiplex PCR; TCRdb's copy keeps in-frame clones and lacks some. V and J calls and clone size are as listed in that table; D and trimming were resolved from the DNA. The repertoire has some 100,000 clones, approximately 89% of them found once; the top ten carry 11%. The data were taken from a study of blood T cell repertoires in COVID-19. Overall study context: Specimens from acute and convalescent COVID-19 originated in the United States, Italy and Spain. The analysed material was cDNA or gDNA that came from T cells, B-cell-depleted T cells, or PBMCs.

Germline V CDR1 and CDR2: MGHRA, YSYEKL. The CDR3 contains 15 residues. The junction had 5 bases not matched to a gene; V was cut back by 0 bases and J by 4 bases. The V and J genes are TRBV4-1 and TRBJ2-7; TRBD2 matches at 8 bases. The TCR was taken from a woman aged 25 to 39 with acute or convalescent COVID-19. Sequencing was done on a sample of peripheral blood. CDR3 sequence: CASSQERTSWYEQYF. DNA of the CDR3: TGCGCCAGCAGCCAAGAAAGGACTAGCTGGTACGAGCAGTACTTC.